This TCR beta chain is from a study of blood T cell repertoires in COVID-19. Study as a whole: Specimens from acute and convalescent COVID-19 originated in the United States, Italy and Spain. Sample material is recorded as cDNA or gDNA derived from T cells, B-cell-depleted T cells, or PBMCs.

The assay was immunoSEQ multiplex PCR, and TCRdb's table has in-frame clones only and misses some. This sample has 25,000 or so clones, with 88% found just once. This CDR3 spans 15 amino acids. Germline-derived CDR1 and CDR2 are LNHDA and SQIVND (reference sequence). V lost 4 bases and J lost 7, with 17 bases in between. Sequenced sample: peripheral blood. The TCR was taken from a woman aged 45-60 years with active COVID-19. This chain links TRBV19 with TRBJ2-1, with a weak D call TRBD1 (6 bases). This chain's CDR3 is CASSNHRASGNEQFF. The CDR3 nucleotides are TGTGCCAGTAGTAACCACAGGGCCTCAGGGAATGAGCAGTTCTTC. The entire variable domain, with the rest obtained from reference TRBV19 and TRBJ2-1, is as follows: DGGITQSPKYLFRKEGQNVTLSCEQNLNHDAMYWYRQDPGQGLRLIYYSQIVNDFQKGDIAEGYSVSREKKESFPLTVTSAQKNPTAFYLCASSNHRASGNEQFFGPGTRLTVL.